This is a list of T cell receptor beta chains from one sample in a study of monozygotic twins with cystic fibrosis. The data were produced by immunoSEQ multiplex PCR, yet TCRdb's version contains in-frame clones alone and is incomplete. The repertoire consists of about 24,000 clones, with 80% to 90% occurring once and the leading ten covering less than 1.5%. Sequencing was performed on blood. These receptors were taken from a woman aged 25 to 45 with cystic fibrosis. CDR3s leave out the opening cysteine and the closing phenylalanine or tryptophan.

J,V,length,CDR3
TRBJ2-7,TRBV27,13,ASSRQGAITYEQY
TRBJ1-2,TRBV29-1,12,SVAPGQHNYGYT
TRBJ2-3,TRBV6-5,13,ASSYSGFRTDTQY
TRBJ1-2,TRBV6-5,12,ASSKRGRYYGYT
TRBJ1-1,TRBV7-8,11,ASSWTGNTEAF
TRBJ1-3,TRBV15,14,ATSRVIQGPGNTIY
TRBJ1-1,TRBV6-1,10,AIYRDTGEAF
TRBJ2-1,TRBV2,13,ASSEAGGLVNEQF
TRBJ2-3,TRBV4-3,15,ASSQGVFGGGTDTQY
TRBJ1-1,TRBV10-3,12,ATLTRDRGSRAF
TRBJ2-3,TRBV20-1,9,SAYGWDTQY
TRBJ1-2,TRBV7-6,11,ASSLRPNYGYT
TRBJ1-2,TRBV5-4,13,ASSPSPKGNYGYT
TRBJ2-5,TRBV5-1,13,ASTPAAGVFETQY
TRBJ2-5,TRBV2,12,ASSESLAGGTQY
TRBJ1-3,TRBV5-1,15,ASSVVGGRSSGNTIY
TRBJ2-7,TRBV11-2,10,ASSLITNEQY
TRBJ1-6,TRBV7-2,12,ASSLGRSNSPLH
TRBJ2-5,TRBV5-1,14,ASSSGTSGSTETQY
TRBJ1-1,TRBV6-1,10,ASRLTRVEAF
TRBJ1-1,TRBV4-1,15,ASSQDSLGLDRIGAF
TRBJ1-5,TRBV30,12,AWSVGTGNQPQH
TRBJ1-5,TRBV9,12,ASSTDWGNQPQH
TRBJ2-3,TRBV4-1,13,ASSQGSLYTDTQY
TRBJ2-7,TRBV19,11,ASKAEPGYEQY
TRBJ1-3,TRBV11-3,11,ASSLVIGDTIY
TRBJ1-2,TRBV6-1,13,ASSGVPDRYYGYT
TRBJ1-2,TRBV9,11,ASRASGGNGYT
TRBJ2-2,TRBV9,15,ASSPSHGAVGTGELF
TRBJ2-5,TRBV5-4,11,ASSLVGSKTQY
TRBJ2-1,TRBV25-1,13,ASSLGGLSYNEQF
TRBJ1-5,TRBV6-1,12,ASRDSYSNQPQH
TRBJ2-5,TRBV5-4,13,ASSLARAGGETQY
TRBJ2-7,TRBV29-1,12,SVSGGTFAYEQY
TRBJ1-2,TRBV12-5,12,ASGSYGTSYGYT
TRBJ2-5,TRBV4-1,11,ASRPSTGLGQY
TRBJ1-1,TRBV5-1,14,ASSLSEGRGDTEAF
TRBJ1-2,TRBV30,11,AWSGGRLYGYT
TRBJ1-2,TRBV19,14,ASSRVGLQAGYGYT
TRBJ2-2,TRBV19,12,ASSLVDTTGELF
TRBJ2-7,TRBV4-3,12,ASSQDNTGTEQY